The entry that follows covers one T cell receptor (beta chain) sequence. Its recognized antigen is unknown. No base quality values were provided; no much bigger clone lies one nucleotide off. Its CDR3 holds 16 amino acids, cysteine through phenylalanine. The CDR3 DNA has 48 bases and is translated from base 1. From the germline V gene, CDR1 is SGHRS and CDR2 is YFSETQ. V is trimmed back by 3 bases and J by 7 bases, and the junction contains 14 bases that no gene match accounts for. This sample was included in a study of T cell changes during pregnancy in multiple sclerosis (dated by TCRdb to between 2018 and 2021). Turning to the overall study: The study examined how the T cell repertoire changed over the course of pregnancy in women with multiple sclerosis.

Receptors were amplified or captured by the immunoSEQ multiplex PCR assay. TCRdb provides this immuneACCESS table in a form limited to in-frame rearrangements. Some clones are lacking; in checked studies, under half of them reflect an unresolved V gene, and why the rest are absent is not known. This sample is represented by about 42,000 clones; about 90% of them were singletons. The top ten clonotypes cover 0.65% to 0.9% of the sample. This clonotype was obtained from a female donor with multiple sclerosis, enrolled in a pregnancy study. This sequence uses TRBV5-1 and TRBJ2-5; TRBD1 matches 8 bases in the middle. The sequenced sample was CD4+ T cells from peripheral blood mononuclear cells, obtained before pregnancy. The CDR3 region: CASSSDSDRVYGTQYF. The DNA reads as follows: TGCGCCAGCAGCTCCGATTCGGACAGGGTATACGGGACCCAGTACTTC.